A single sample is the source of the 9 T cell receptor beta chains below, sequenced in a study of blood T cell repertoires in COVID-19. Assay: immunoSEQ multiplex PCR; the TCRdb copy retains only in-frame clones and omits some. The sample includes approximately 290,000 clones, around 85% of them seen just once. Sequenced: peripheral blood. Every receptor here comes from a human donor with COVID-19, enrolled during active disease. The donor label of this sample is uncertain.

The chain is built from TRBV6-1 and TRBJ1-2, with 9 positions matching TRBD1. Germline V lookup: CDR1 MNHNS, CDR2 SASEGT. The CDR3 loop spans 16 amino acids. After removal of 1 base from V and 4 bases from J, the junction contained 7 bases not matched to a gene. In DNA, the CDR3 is TGTGCCAGCAGTGAAGGGGGGACAGGGCTCACCTATGGCTACACCTTC. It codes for CASSEGGTGLTYGYTF.

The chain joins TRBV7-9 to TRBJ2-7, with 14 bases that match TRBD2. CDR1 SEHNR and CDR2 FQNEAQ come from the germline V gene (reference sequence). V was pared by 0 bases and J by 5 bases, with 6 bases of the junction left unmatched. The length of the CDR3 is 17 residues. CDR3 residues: CASSLASGTSGRNEQYF. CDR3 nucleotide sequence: TGTGCCAGCAGCTTAGCCTCCGGGACTAGCGGGAGAAACGAGCAGTACTTC.

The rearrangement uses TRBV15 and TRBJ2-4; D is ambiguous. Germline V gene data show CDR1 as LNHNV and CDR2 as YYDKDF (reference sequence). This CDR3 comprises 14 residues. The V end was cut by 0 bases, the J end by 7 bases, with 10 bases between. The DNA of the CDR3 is TGTGCCACCAGCAGAGACGGAGTTGGGAACATTCAGTACTTC. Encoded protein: CATSRDGVGNIQYF.

CDR3 in DNA: TGTGCCAGCTATAGGGATGGGGGCCAAGGGCAGCCCCAGCATTTT. Translating it yields CASYRDGGQGQPQHF. The chain employs TRBV2 and TRBJ1-5; tentative D call: TRBD1 (6 bases). The germline V gene has CDR1 SNHLY and CDR2 FYNNEI. The CDR3 contains 15 residues. V was cut by 8 bases and J by 7 bases, with 21 bases left in between.

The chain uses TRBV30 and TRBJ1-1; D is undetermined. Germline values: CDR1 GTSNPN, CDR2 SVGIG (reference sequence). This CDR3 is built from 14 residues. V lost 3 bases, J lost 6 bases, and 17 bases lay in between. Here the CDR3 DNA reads TGTGCCTGGAGGGCGCGAGGGTCGAGGGCTGAAGCTTTCTTT. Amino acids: CAWRARGSRAEAFF. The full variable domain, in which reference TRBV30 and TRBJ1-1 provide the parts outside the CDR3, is SQTIHQWPATLVQPVGSPLSLECTVEGTSNPNLYWYRQAAGRGLQLLFYSVGIGQISSEVPQNLSASRPQDRQFILSSKKLLLSDSGFYLCAWRARGSRAEAFFGQGTRLTVV.

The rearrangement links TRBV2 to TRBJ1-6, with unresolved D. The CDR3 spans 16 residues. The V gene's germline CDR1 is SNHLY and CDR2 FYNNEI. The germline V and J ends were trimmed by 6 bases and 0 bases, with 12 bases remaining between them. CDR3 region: CASSQATSSYNSPLHF. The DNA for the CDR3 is TGTGCCAGCAGCCAGGCGACGAGCTCCTATAATTCACCCCTCCACTTT.

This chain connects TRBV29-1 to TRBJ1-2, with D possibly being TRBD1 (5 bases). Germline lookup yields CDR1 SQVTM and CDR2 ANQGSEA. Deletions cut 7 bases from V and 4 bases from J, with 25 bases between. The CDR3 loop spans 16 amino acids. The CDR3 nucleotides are TGCAGCGCCATGGTCGGGAGACAGTGGGACCGCTATGGCTACACCTTC. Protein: CSAMVGRQWDRYGYTF.

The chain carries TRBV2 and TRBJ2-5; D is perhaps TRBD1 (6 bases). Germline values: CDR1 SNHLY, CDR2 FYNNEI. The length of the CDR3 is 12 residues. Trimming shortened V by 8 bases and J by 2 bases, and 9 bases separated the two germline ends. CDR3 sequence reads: CASGQRQETQYF. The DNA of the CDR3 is TGTGCCAGCGGACAGCGACAAGAGACCCAGTACTTC. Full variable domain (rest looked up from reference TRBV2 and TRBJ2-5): EPEVTQTPSHQVTQMGQEVILRCVPISNHLYFYWYRQILGQKVEFLVSFYNNEISEKSEIFDDQFSVERPDGSNFTLKIRSTKLEDSAMYFCASGQRQETQYFGPGTRLLVL.

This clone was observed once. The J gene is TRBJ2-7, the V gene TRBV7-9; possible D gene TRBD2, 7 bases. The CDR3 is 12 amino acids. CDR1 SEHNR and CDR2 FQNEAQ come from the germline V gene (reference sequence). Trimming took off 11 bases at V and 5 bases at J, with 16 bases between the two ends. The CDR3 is CASAGHYNEQYF. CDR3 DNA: TGTGCCTCAGCGGGACATTACAACGAGCAGTACTTC.